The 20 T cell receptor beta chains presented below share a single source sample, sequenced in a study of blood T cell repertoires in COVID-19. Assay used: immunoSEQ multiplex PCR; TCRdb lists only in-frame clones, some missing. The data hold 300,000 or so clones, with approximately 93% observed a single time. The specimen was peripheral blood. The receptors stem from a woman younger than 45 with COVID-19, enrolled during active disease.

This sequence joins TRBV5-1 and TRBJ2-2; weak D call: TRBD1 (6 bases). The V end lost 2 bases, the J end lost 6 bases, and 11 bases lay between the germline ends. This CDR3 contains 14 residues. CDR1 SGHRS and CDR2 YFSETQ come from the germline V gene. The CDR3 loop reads CASSFPGDPGELFF. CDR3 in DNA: TGCGCCAGCAGCTTTCCAGGGGACCCCGGGGAGCTGTTTTTT.

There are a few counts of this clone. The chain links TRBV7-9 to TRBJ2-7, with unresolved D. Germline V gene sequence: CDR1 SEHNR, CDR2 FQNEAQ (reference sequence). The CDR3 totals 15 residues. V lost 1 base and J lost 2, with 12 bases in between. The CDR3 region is CASSLGSPVAYEQYF. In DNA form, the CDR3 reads TGTGCCAGCAGCTTAGGTAGCCCTGTGGCCTACGAGCAGTACTTC. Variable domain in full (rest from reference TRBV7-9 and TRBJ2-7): DTGVSQNPRHKITKRGQNVTFRCDPISEHNRLYWYRQTLGQGPEFLTYFQNEAQLEKSRLLSDRFSAERPKGSFSTLEIQRTEQGDSAMYLCASSLGSPVAYEQYFGPGTRLTVT.

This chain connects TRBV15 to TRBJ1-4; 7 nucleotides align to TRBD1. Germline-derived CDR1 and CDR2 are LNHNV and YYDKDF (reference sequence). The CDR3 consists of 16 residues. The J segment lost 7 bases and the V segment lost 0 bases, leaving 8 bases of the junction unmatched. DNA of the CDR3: TGTGCCACCAGCAGAGATCGAGGAGGGGGCAGTGAAAAACTGTTTTTT. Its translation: CATSRDRGGGSEKLFF.

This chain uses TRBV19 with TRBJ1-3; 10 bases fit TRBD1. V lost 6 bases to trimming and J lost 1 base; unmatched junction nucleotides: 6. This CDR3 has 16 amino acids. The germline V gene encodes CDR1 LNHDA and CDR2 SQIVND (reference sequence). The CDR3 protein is CASRTGTGASGNTIYF. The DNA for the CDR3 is TGTGCCAGTAGAACCGGGACAGGGGCGTCTGGAAACACCATATATTTT.

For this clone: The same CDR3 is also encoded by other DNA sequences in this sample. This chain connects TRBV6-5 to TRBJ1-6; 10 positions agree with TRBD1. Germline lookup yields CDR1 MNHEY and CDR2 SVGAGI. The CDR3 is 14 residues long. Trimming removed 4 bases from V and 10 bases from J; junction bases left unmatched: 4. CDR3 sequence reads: CASSSGTGESPLHF. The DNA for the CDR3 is TGTGCCAGCAGTTCCGGGACAGGGGAATCACCCCTCCACTTT.

The CDR3 loop reads CATLDRSRASYEQYF. Written as DNA, the CDR3 is TGTGCCACCCTAGATCGGTCCAGGGCCTCCTACGAGCAGTACTTC. The chain links TRBV6-5 to TRBJ2-7; weak D call: TRBD1 (5 bases). The V end lost 10 bases, the J end lost 0 bases, and 19 bases lay between the germline ends. Germline lookup yields CDR1 MNHEY and CDR2 SVGAGI. The CDR3 runs to 15 residues.

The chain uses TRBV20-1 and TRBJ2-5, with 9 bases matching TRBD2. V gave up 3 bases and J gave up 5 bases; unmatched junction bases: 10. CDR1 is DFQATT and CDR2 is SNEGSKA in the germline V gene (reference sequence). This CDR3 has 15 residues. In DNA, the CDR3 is TGCAGTGCTAGTTCCCGGGGACTAGCTGGGGAGACCCAGTACTTC. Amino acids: CSASSRGLAGETQYF.

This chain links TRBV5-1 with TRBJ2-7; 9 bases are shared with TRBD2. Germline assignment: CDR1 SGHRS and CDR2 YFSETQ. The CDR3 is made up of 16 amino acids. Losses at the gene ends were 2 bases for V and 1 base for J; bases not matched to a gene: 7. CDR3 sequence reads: CASSFASGAYSYEQYF. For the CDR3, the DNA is TGCGCCAGCAGCTTCGCTAGCGGGGCGTATTCCTACGAGCAGTACTTC. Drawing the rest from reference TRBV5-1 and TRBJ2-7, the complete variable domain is KAGVTQTPRYLIKTRGQQVTLSCSPISGHRSVSWYQQTPGQGLQFLFEYFSETQRNKGNFPGRFSGRQFSNSRSEMNVSTLELGDSALYLCASSFASGAYSYEQYFGPGTRLTVT.

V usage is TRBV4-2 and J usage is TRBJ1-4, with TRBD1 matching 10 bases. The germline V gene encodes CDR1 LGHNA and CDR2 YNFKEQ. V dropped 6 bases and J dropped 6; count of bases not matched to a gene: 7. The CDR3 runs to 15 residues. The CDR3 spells CASRQTGTGDEKLFF. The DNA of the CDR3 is TGTGCCAGCAGACAAACCGGGACAGGGGATGAAAAACTGTTTTTT.

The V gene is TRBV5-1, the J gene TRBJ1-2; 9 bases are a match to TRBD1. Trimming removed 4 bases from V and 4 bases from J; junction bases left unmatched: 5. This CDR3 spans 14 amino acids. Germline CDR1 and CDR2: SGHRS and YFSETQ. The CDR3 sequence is CASSDPDRGYGYTF. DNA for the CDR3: TGCGCCAGCAGCGACCCGGACAGGGGCTATGGCTACACCTTC.

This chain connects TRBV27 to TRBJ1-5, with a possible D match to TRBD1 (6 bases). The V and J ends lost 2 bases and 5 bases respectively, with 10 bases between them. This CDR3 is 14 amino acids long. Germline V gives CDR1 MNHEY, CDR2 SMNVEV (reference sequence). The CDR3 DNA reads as TGTGCCAGCAGTTTACGAGAGGGGGATCAGCCCCAGCATTTT. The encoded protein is CASSLREGDQPQHF.

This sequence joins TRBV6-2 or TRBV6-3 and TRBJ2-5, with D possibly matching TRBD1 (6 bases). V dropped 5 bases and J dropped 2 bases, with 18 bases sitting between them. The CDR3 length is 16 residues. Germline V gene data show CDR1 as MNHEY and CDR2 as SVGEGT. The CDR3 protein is CASSGDTSIGQETQYF. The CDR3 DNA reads TGTGCCAGCAGTGGGGACACTAGTATTGGACAAGAGACCCAGTACTTC.

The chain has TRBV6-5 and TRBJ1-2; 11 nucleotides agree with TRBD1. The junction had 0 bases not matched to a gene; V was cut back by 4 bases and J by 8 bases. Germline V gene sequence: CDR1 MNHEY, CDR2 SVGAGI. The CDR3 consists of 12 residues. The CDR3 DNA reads TGTGCCAGCAGTTGGACAGGGGGCGGCTACACCTTC. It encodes CASSWTGGGYTF.

This chain's CDR3 is CASSLDRGRTGNTIYF. In DNA form, the CDR3 reads TGTGCCAGCAGCTTGGACCGGGGAAGAACTGGAAACACCATATATTTT. The V gene is TRBV5-4, the J gene TRBJ1-3; no firm D call. This CDR3 has 16 residues. V was cut by 0 bases and J by 2 bases, with 12 bases left in between. Germline V CDR1 and CDR2: SGHNT, YYREEE (reference sequence).

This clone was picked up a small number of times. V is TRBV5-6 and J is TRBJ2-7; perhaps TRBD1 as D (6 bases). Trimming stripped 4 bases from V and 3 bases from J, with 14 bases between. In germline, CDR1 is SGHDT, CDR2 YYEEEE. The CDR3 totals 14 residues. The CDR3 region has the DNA TGTGCCAGCAGCCTCACTTTGACAGGCTACGAGCAGTACTTC. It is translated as CASSLTLTGYEQYF.

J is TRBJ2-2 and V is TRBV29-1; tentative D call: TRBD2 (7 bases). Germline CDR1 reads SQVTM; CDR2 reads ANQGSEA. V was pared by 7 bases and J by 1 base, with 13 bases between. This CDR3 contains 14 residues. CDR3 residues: CSAEGGLNTGELFF. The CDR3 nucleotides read TGCAGCGCGGAGGGGGGGTTGAACACCGGGGAGCTGTTTTTT.

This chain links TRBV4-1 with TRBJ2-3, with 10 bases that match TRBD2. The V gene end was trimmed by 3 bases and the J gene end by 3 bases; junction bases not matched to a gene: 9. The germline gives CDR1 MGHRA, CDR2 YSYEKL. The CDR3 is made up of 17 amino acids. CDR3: CASSQYLAGATTDTQYF. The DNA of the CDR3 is TGCGCCAGCAGCCAGTATCTAGCGGGAGCTACGACAGATACGCAGTATTTT.

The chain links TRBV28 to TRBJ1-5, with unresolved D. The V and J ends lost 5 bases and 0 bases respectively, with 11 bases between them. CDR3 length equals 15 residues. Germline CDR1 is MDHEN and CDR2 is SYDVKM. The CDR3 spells CASSQTALSNQPQHF. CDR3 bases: TGTGCCAGCAGTCAGACTGCCCTTAGCAATCAGCCCCAGCATTTT.

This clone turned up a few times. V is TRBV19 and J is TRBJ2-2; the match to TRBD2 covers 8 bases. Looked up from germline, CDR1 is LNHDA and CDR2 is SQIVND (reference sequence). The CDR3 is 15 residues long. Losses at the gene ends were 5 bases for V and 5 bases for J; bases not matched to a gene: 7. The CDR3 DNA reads TGTGCCAGTAGTGGGGTGTCTAGCGGGACCGGGGAGCTGTTTTTT. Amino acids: CASSGVSSGTGELFF.

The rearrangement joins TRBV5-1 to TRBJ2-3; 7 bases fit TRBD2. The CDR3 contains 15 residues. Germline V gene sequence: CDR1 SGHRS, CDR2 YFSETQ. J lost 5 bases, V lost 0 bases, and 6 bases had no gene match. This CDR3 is CASSLEGGPVDTQYF. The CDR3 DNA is TGCGCCAGCAGCTTGGAGGGAGGGCCGGTAGATACGCAGTATTTT.